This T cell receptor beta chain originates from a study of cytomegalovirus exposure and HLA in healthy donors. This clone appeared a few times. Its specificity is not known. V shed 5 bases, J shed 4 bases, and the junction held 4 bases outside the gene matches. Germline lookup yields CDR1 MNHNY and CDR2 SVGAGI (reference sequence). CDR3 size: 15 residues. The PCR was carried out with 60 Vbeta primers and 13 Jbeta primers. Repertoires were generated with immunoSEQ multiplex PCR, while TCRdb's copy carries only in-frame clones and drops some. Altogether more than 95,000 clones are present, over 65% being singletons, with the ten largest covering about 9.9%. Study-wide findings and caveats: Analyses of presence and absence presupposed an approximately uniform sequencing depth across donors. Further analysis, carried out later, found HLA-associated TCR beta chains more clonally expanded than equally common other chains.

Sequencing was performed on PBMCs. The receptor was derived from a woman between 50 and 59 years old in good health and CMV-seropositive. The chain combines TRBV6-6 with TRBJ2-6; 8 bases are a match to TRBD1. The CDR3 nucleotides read TGTGCCAGCAGTGCCAGGGGGCTGGGGGCCAACGTCCTGACTTTC. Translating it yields CASSARGLGANVLTF.